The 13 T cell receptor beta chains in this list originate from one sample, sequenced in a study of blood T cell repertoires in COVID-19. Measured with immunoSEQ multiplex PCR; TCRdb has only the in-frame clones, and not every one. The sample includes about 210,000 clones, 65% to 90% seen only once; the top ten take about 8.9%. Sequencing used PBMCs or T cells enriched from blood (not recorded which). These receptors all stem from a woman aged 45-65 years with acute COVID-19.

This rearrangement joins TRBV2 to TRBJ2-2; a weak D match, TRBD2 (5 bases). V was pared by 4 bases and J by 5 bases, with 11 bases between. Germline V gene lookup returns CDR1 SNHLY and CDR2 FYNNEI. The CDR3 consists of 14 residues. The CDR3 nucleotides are TGTGCCAGCAGTGCAGCAAGGACTACCGGGGAGCTGTTTTTT. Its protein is CASSAARTTGELFF.

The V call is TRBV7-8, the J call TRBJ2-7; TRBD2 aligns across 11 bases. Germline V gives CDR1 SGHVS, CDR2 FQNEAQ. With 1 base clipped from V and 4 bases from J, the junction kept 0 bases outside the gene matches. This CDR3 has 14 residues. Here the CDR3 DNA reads TGTGCCAGCAGCTTAGGACTAGCGGGGTACGAGCAGTACTTC. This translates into CASSLGLAGYEQYF.

In nucleotides, the CDR3 is TGTGCCAGCAGCCTTACTCCGCCGGGACTAGCGGGAGAATCCGAGCAGTACTTC. Translated: CASSLTPPGLAGESEQYF. The V call is TRBV21-1, the J call TRBJ2-7; no DNA check was done on the table's D call, TRBD2. TRBV21-1 is given as a pseudogene. CDR3 length: 18 residues.

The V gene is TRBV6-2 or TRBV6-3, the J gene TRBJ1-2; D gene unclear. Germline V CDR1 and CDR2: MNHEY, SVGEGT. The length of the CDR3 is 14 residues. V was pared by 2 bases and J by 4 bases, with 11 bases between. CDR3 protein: CASSYDMNVYGYTF. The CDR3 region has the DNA TGTGCCAGCAGTTACGACATGAATGTCTATGGCTACACCTTC.

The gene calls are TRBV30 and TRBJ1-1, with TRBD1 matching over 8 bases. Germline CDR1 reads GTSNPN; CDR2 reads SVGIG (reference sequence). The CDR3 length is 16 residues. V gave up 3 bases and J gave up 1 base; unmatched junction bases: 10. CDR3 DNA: TGTGCCTGGAGAAGAAAGCAGGGGGCAGGGAACACTGAAGCTTTCTTT. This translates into CAWRRKQGAGNTEAFF.

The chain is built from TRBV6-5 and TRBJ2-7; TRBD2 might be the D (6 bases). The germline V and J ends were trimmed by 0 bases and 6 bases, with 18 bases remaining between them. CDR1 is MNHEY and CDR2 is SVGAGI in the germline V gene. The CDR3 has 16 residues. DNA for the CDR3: TGTGCCAGCAGTTACTCTGACACCGGGAGAAGGGGCGAGCAGTACTTC. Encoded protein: CASSYSDTGRRGEQYF.

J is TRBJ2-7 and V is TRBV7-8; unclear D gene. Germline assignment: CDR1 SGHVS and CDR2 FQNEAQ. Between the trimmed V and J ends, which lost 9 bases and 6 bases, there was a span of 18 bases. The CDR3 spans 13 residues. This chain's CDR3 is CASSVNPDGEQYF. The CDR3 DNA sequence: TGTGCCAGTAGTGTAAACCCTGATGGCGAGCAGTACTTC. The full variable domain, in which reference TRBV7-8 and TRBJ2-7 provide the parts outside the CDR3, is GAGVSQSPRYKVAKRGQDVALRCDPISGHVSLFWYQQALGQGPEFLTYFQNEAQLDKSGLPSDRFFAERPEGSVSTLKIQRTQQEDSAVYLCASSVNPDGEQYFGPGTRLTVT.

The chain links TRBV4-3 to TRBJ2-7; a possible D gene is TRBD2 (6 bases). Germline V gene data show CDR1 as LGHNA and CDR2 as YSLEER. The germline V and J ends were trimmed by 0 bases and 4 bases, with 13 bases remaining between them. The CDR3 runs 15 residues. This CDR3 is CASSQERDLIYEQYF. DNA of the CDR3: TGCGCCAGCAGCCAAGAGCGGGACCTAATATACGAGCAGTACTTC.

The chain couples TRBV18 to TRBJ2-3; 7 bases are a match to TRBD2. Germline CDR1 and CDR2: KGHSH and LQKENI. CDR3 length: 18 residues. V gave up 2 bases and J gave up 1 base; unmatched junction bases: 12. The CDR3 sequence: CASSPGAGELSGTDTQYF. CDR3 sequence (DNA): TGTGCCAGCTCACCAGGGGCGGGAGAACTATCTGGCACAGATACGCAGTATTTT.

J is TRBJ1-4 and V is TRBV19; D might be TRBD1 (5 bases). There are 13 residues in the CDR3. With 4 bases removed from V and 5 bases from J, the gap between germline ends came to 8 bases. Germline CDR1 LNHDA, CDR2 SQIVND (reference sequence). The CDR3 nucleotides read TGTGCCAGTAGTACCCAGGGAAATGAAAAACTGTTTTTT. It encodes CASSTQGNEKLFF.

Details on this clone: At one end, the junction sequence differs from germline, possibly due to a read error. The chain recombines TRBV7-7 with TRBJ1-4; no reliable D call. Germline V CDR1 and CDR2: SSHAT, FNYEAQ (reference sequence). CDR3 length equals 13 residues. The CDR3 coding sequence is TGTGCTAGCAGCTTCGGCAGGAATGAAAAACTGTTTTTT. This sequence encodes CASSFGRNEKLFF.

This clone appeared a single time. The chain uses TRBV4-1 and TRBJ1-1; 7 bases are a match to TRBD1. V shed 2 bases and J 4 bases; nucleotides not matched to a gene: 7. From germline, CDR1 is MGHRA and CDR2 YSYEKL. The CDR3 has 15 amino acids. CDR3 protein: CASSQNRGVGTEAFF. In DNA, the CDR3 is TGCGCCAGCAGCCAAAACAGGGGCGTGGGCACTGAAGCTTTCTTT.

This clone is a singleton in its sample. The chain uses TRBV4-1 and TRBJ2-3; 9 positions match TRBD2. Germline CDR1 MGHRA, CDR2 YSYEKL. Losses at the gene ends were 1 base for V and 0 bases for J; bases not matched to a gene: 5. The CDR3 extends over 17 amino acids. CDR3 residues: CASSQASGVSSTDTQYF. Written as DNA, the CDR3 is TGCGCCAGCAGCCAAGCTAGCGGGGTTTCTAGCACAGATACGCAGTATTTT.